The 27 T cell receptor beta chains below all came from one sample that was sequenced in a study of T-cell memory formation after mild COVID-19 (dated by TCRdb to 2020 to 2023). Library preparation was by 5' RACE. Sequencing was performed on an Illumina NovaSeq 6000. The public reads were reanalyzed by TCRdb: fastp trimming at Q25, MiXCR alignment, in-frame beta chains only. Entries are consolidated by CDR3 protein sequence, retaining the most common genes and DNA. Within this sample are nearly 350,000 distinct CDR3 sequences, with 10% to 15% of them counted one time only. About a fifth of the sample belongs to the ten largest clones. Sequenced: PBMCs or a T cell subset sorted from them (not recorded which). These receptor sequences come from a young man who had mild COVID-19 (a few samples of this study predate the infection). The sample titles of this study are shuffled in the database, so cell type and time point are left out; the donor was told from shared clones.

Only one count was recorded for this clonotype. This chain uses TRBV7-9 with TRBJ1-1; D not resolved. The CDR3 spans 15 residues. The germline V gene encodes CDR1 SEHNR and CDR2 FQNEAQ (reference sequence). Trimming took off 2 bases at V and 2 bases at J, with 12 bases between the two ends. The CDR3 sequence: CASSLFGSGNTEAFF. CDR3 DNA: TGTGCCAGCAGCTTATTTGGTTCGGGAAACACTGAAGCTTTCTTT.

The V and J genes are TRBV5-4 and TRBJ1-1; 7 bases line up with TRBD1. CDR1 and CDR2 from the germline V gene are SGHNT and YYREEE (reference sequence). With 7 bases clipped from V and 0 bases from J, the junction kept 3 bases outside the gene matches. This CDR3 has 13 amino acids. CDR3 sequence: CASQGQMNTEAFF. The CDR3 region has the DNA TGTGCCAGCCAGGGACAGATGAACACTGAAGCTTTCTTT.

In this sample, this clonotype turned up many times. The CDR3 spells CSVTRGINTEAFF. CDR3 DNA: TGCAGCGTCACCCGGGGGATTAACACTGAAGCTTTCTTT. The chain couples TRBV29-1 to TRBJ1-1, with a weak D call TRBD1 (5 bases). CDR3 length: 13 residues. Deletions cut 6 bases from V and 2 bases from J, with 13 bases between. Germline V gene sequence: CDR1 SQVTM, CDR2 ANQGSEA.

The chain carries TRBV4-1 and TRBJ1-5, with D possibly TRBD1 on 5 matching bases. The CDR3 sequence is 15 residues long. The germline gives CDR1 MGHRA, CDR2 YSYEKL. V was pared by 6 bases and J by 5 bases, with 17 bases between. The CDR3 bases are TGCGCCAGCAGAGACCCTCGGGGGAAGGATCAGCCCCAGCATTTT. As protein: CASRDPRGKDQPQHF.

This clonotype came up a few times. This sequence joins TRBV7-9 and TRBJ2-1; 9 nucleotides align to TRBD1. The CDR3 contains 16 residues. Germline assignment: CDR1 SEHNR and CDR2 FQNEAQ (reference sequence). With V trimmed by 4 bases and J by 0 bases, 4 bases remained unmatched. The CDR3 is CASSSPGQGSYNEQFF. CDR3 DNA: TGTGCCAGCAGCTCCCCGGGACAGGGCTCCTACAATGAGCAGTTCTTC.

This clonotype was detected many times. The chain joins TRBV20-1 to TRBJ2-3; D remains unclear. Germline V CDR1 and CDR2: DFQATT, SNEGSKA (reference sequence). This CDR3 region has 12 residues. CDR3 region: CSVRSGQDTQYF. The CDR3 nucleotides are TGCAGCGTAAGAAGTGGGCAAGATACGCAGTATTTT.

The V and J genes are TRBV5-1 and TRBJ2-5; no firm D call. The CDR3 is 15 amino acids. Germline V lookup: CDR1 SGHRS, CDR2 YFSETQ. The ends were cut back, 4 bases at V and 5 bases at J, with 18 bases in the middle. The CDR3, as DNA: TGCGCCAGCAGCCCTCAGGCCTCCCTGAGGGAGACCCAGTACTTC. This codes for CASSPQASLRETQYF. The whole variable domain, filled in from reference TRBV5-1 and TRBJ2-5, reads KAGVTQTPRYLIKTRGQQVTLSCSPISGHRSVSWYQQTPGQGLQFLFEYFSETQRNKGNFPGRFSGRQFSNSRSEMNVSTLELGDSALYLCASSPQASLRETQYFGPGTRLLVL.

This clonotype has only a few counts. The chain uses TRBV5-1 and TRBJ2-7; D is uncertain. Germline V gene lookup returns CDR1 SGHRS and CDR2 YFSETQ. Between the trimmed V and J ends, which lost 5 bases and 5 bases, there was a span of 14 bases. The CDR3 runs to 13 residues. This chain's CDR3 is CASRSRESDEQYF. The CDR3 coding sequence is TGCGCCAGCAGATCTAGGGAATCGGACGAGCAGTACTTC.

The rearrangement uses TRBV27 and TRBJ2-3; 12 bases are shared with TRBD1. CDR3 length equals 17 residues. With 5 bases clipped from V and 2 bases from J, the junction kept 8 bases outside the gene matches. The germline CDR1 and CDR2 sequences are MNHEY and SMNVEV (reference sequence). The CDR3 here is CASSTTGTGGATDTQYF. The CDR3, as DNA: TGTGCCAGCAGTACGACCGGGACAGGGGGCGCCACAGATACGCAGTATTTT.

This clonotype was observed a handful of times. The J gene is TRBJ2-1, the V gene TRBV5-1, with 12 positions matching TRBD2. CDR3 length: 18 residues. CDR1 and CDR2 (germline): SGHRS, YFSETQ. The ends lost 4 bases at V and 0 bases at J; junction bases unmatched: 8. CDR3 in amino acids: CASSQTSGGRSSYNEQFF. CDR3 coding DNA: TGCGCCAGCAGCCAGACTAGCGGGGGAAGGAGCTCCTACAATGAGCAGTTCTTC.

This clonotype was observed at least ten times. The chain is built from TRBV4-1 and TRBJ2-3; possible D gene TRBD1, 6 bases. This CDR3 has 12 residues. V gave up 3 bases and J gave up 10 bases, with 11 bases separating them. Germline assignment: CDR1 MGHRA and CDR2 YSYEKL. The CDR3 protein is CASSHDQGPQYF. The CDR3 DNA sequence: TGCGCCAGCAGCCACGACCAGGGGCCGCAGTATTTT.

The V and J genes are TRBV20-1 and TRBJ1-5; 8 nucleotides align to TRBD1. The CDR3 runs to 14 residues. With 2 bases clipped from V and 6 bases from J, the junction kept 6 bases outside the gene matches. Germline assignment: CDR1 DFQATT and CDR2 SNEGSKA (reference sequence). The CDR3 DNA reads TGCAGTGCTAGAACCGGGACAGGCTTTCAGCCCCAGCATTTT. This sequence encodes CSARTGTGFQPQHF.

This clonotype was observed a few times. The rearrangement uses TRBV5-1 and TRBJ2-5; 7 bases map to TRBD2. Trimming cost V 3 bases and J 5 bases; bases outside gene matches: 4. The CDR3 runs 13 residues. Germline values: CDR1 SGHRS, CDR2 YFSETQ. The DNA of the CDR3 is TGCGCCAGCAGCTCACATAGCGGGGAGACCCAGTACTTC. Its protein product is CASSSHSGETQYF.

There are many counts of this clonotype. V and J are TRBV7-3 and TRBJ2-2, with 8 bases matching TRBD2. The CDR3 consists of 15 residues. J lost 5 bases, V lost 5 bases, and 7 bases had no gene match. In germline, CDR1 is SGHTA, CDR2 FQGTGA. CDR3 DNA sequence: TGTGCCAGCAGCAGCGCGGGGGGTAGGACCGGGGAGCTGTTTTTT. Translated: CASSSAGGRTGELFF. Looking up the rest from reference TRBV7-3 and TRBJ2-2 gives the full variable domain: GAGVSQTPSNKVTEKGKYVELRCDPISGHTALYWYRQSLGQGPEFLIYFQGTGAADDSGLPNDRFFAVRPEGSVSTLKIQRTERGDSAVYLCASSSAGGRTGELFFGEGSRLTVL.

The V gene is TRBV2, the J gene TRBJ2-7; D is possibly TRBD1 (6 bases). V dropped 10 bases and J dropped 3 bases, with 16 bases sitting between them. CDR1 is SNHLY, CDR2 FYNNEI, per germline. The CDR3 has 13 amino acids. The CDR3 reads CATVRGPDYEQYF. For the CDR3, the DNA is TGTGCCACCGTCAGGGGACCCGACTACGAGCAGTACTTC.

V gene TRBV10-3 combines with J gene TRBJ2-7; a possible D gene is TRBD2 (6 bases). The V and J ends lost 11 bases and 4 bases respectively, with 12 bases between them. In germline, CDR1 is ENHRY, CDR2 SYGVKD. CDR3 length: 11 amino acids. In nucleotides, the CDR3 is TGTGCCTGCGGGACGGGATACGAGCAGTACGTC. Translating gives CACGTGYEQYV.

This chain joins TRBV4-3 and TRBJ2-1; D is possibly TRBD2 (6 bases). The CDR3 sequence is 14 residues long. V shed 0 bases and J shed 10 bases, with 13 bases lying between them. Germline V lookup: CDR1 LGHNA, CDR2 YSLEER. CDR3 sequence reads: CASSQDGGPREQFF. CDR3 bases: TGCGCCAGCAGCCAAGACGGAGGGCCTAGGGAGCAGTTCTTC.

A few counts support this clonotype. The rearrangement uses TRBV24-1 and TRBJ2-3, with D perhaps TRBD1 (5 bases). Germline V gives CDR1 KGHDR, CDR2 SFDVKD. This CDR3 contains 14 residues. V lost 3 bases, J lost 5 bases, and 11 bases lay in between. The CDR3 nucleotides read TGTGCCACCAGTGATCCCGACAGTCGAGATACGCAGTATTTT. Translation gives CATSDPDSRDTQYF.

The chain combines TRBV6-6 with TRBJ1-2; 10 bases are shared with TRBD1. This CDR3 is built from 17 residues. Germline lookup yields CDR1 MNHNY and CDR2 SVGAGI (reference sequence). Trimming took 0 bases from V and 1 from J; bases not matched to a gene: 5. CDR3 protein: CASSYSTGGRLNYGYTF. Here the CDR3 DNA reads TGTGCCAGCAGTTACTCGACAGGGGGCCGACTTAACTATGGCTACACCTTC.

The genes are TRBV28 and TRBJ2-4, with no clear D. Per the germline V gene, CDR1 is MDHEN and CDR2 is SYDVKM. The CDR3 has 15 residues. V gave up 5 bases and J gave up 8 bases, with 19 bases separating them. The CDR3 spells CASSPITALGDIQYF. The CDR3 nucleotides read TGTGCCAGCAGTCCTATAACGGCTCTTGGAGACATTCAGTACTTC.

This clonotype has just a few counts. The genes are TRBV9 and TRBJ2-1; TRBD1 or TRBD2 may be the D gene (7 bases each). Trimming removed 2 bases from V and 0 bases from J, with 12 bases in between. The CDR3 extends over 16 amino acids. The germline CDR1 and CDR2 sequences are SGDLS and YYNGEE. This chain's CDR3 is CASSVRGDSSYNEQFF. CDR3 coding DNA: TGTGCCAGCAGCGTTCGGGGGGACAGCTCCTACAATGAGCAGTTCTTC.

CDR3 amino acids: CASSSPGMQETQYF. The CDR3 nucleotides are TGTGCCAGCAGCTCGCCAGGGATGCAAGAGACCCAGTACTTC. The chain combines TRBV7-9 with TRBJ2-5; D perhaps matches TRBD1 (5 bases). V lost 4 bases and J 2 bases, leaving 11 bases between the germline ends. CDR1 and CDR2 (germline): SEHNR, FQNEAQ (reference sequence). There are 14 residues in the CDR3.

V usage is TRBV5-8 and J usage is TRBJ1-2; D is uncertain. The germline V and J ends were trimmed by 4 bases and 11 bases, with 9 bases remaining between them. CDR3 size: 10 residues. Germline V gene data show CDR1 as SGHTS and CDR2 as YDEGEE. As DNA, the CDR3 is TGTGCCAGCAGCAGGAGGGCTTACACCTTC. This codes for CASSRRAYTF.

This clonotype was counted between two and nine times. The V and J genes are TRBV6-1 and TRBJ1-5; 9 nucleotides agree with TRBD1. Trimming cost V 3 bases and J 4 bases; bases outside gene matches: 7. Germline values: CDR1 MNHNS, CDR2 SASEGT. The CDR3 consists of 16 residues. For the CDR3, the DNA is TGTGCCAGCAGTGATCCGGGACAGGGCAAGAATCAGCCCCAGCATTTT. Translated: CASSDPGQGKNQPQHF.

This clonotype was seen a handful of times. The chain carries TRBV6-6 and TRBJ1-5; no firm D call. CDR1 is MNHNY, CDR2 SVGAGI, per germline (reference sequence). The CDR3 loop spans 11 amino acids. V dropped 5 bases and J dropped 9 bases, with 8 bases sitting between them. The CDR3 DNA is TGTGCCAGCAGTCGGGTGGGGCCCCAGCATTTT. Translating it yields CASSRVGPQHF.

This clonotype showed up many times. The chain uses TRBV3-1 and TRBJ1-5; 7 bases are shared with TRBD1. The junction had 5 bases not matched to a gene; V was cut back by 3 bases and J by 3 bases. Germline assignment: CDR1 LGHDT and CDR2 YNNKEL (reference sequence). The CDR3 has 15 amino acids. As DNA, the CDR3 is TGTGCCAGCAGCCAGGCGGACAGGTCCAATCAGCCCCAGCATTTT. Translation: CASSQADRSNQPQHF.

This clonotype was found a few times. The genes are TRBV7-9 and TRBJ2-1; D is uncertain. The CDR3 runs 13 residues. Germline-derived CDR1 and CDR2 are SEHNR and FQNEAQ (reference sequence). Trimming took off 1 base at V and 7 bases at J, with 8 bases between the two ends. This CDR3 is CASSLGQKNEQFF. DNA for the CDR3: TGTGCCAGCAGCTTAGGTCAGAAGAATGAGCAGTTCTTC.